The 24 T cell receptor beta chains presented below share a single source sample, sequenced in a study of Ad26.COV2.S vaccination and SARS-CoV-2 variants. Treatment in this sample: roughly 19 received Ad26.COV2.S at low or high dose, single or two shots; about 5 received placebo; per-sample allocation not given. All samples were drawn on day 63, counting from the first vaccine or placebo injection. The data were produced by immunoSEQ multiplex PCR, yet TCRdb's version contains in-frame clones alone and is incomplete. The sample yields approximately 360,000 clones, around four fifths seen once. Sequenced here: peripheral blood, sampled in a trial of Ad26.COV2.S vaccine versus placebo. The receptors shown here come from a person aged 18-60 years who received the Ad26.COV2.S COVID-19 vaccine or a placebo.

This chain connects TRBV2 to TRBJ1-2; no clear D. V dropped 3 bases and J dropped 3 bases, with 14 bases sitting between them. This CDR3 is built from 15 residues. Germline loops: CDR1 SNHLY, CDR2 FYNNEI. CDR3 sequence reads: CASSERRGMYYGYTF. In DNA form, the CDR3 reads TGTGCCAGCAGTGAGCGGCGCGGGATGTACTATGGCTACACCTTC.

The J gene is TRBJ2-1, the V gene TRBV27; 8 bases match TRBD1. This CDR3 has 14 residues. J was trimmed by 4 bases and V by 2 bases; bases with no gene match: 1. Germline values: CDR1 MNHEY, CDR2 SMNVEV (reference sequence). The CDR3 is CASSLTGGYNEQFF. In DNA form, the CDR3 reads TGTGCCAGCAGTTTAACAGGGGGGTACAATGAGCAGTTCTTC.

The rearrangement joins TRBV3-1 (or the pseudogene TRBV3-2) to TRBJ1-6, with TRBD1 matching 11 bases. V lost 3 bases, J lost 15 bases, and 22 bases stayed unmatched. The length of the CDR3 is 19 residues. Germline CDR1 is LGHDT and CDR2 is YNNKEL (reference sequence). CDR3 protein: CASSQIFGPTGTGGRLLHF. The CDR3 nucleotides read TGTGCCAGCAGCCAGATCTTCGGACCAACCGGGACAGGGGGTAGGCTCCTCCACTTT.

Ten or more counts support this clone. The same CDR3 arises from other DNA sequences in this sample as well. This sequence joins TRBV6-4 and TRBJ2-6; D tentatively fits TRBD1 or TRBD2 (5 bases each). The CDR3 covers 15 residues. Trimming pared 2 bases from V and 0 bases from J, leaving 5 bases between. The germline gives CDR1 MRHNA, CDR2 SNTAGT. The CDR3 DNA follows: TGTGCCAGCAGTGACGGGGGCTCTGGGGCCAACGTCCTGACTTTC. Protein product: CASSDGGSGANVLTF.

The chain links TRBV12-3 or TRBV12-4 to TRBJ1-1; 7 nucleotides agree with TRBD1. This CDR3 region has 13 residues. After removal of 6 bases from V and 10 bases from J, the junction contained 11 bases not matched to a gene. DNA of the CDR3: TGTGCCAGCAGCCTGACAGGGCACCTTAGAGCTTTCTTT. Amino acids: CASSLTGHLRAFF.

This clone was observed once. The CDR3 region is CASRGESAASYNEQFF. For the CDR3, the DNA is TGTGCCAGCAGAGGGGAATCGGCAGCCAGCTACAATGAGCAGTTCTTC. The rearrangement joins TRBV21-1 to TRBJ2-1; no DNA check was done on the table's D call, TRBD1. TRBV21-1 is classified as a pseudogene. This CDR3 has 16 amino acids.

CDR3 DNA: TGCGCCAGCAGCTTGGGGGGCTTCGACGAAAAACTGTTTTTT. It specifies CASSLGGFDEKLFF. The chain links TRBV5-1 to TRBJ1-4; possibly TRBD1 for D (5 bases). Between the trimmed V and J ends, which lost 0 bases and 8 bases, there was a span of 11 bases. The CDR3 totals 14 residues. Germline V gives CDR1 SGHRS, CDR2 YFSETQ.

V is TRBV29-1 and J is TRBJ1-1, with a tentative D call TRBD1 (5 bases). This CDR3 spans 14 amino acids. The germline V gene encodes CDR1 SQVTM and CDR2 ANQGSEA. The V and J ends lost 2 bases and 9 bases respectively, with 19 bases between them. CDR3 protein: CSVEPSFGGGKAFF. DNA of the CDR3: TGCAGCGTTGAACCCTCATTCGGTGGGGGGAAAGCTTTCTTT. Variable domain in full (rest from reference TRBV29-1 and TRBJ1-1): SAVISQKPSRDICQRGTSLTIQCQVDSQVTMMFWYRQQPGQSLTLIATANQGSEATYESGFVIDKFPISRPNLTFSTLTVSNMSPEDSSIYLCSVEPSFGGGKAFFGQGTRLTVV.

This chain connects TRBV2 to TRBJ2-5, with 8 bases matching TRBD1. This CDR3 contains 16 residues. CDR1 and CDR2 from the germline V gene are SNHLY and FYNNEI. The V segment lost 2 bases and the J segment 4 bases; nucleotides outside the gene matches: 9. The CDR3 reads CASSEPGRGRRETQYF. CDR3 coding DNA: TGTGCCAGCAGTGAACCGGGCAGGGGGCGGAGAGAGACCCAGTACTTC.

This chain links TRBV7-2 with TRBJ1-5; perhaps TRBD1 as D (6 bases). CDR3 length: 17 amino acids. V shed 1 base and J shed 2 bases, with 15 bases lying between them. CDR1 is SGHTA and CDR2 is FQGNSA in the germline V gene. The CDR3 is CASSLVAMAGGNQPQHF. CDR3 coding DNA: TGTGCCAGCAGCTTAGTTGCCATGGCAGGGGGCAATCAGCCCCAGCATTTT.

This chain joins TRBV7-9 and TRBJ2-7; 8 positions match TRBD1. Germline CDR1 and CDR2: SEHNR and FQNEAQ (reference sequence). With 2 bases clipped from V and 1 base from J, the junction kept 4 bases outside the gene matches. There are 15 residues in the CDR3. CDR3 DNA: TGTGCCAGCAGCTTATCGGGGACAGGATCCTACGAGCAGTACTTC. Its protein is CASSLSGTGSYEQYF.

CDR3: CASSQLAGAAYNSPLHF. The DNA of the CDR3 is TGCGCCAGCAGCCAACTGGCGGGGGCAGCCTATAATTCACCCCTCCACTTT. The genes are TRBV4-1 and TRBJ1-6; weak D call: TRBD1 (6 bases). Germline loops: CDR1 MGHRA, CDR2 YSYEKL. Trimming left V 2 bases short and J 2 bases short, with 13 bases between. The CDR3 covers 17 residues.

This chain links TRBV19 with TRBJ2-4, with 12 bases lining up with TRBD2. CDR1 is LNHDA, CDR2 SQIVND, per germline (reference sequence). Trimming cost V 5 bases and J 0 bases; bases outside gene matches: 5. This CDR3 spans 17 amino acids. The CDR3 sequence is CASSFLAGGIAKNIQYF. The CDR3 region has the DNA TGTGCCAGTAGTTTCCTAGCGGGAGGGATAGCCAAAAACATTCAGTACTTC.

Here the CDR3 DNA reads TGTGCCAGCAGCTTAACTAGCGGGGGGACCATTCAGTACTTC. This codes for CASSLTSGGTIQYF. This chain uses TRBV7-3 with TRBJ2-4; 10 nucleotides match TRBD2. The J segment lost 9 bases and the V segment lost 0 bases, leaving 2 bases of the junction unmatched. Per germline, CDR1 SGHTA and CDR2 FQGTGA. CDR3 length: 14 residues.

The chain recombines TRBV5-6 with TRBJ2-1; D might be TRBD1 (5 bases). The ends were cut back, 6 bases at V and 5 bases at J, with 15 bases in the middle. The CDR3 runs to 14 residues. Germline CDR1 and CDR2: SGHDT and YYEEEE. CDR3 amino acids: CASTPGRVHNEQFF. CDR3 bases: TGTGCCAGCACCCCCGGCAGGGTTCACAATGAGCAGTTCTTC.

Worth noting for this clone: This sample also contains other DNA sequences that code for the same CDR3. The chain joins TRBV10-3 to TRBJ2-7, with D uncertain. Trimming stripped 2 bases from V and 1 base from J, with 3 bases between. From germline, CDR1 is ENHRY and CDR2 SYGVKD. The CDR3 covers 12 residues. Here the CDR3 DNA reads TGTGCCATCAGTGAGGGTTCCTACGAGCAGTACTTC. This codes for CAISEGSYEQYF.

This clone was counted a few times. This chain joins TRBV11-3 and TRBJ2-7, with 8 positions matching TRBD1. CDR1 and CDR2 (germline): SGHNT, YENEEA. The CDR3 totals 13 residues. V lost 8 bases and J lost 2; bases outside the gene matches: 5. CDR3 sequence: CASGSQGAYEQYF. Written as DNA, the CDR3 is TGTGCCAGCGGATCACAGGGGGCCTACGAGCAGTACTTC. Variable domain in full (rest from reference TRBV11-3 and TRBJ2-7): EAGVVQSPRYKIIEKKQPVAFWCNPISGHNTLYWYLQNLGQGPELLIRYENEEAVDDSQLPKDRFSAERLKGVDSTLKIQPAELGDSAVYLCASGSQGAYEQYFGPGTRLTVT.

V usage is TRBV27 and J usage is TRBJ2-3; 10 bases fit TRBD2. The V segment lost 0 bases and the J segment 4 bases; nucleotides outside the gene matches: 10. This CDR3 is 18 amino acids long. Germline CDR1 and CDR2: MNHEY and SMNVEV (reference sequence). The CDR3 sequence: CASSLSTSGPGGPDTQYF. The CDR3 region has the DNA TGTGCCAGCAGTTTATCGACTAGCGGGCCCGGGGGCCCAGATACGCAGTATTTT.

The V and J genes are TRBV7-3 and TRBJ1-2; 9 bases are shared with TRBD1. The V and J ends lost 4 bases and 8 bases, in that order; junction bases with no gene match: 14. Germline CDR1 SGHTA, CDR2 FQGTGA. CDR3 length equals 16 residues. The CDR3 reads CASSSEGTGQTKGYTF. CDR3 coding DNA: TGTGCCAGCAGCTCCGAAGGGACAGGGCAGACGAAAGGCTACACCTTC.

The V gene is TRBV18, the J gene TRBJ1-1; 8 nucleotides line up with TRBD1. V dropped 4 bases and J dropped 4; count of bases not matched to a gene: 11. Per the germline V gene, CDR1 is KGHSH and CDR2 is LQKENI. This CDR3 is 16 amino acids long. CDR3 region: CASSLQPGQVGTEAFF. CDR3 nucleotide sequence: TGTGCCAGCTCACTACAGCCGGGACAGGTGGGCACTGAAGCTTTCTTT.

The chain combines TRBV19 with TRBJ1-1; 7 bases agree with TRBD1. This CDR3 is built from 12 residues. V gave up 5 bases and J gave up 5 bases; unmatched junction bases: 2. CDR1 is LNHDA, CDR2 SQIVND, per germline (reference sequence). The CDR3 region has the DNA TGTGCCAGTAGTCAGGGGGGTACTGAAGCTTTCTTT. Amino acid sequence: CASSQGGTEAFF.

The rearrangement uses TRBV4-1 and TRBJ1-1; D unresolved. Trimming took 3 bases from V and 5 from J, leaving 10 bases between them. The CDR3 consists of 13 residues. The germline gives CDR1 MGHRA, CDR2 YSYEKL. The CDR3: CASSQEAGTEAFF. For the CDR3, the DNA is TGCGCCAGCAGCCAGGAGGCGGGGACTGAAGCTTTCTTT.

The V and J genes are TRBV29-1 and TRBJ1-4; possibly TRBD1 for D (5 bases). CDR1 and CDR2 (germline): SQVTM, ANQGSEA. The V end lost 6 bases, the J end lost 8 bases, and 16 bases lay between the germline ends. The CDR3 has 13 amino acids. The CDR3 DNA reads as TGCAGCGTGAGGGAGAGGGGAGGAGAAAAACTGTTTTTT. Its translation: CSVRERGGEKLFF.

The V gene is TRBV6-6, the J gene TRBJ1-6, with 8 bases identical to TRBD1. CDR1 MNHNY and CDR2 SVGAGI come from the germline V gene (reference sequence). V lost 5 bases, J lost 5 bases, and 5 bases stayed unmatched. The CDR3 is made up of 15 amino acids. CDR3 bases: TGTGCCAGCAGTACAACAGGGGGAAATAATTCACCCCTCCACTTT. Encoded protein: CASSTTGGNNSPLHF.